This T cell receptor beta chain appears in the sequencing data of a study of blood T cell repertoires in COVID-19 (dated by TCRdb to the early 2020s). A note on the overall study: Collaborator samples came from the United States, Italy and Spain and covered acute and convalescent phases of COVID-19. A de-identified subject ID, COVID-19 status, age in years and sex were almost always included in the sample metadata. The repertoires were released in a freely available public database meant as a resource for research on the immune response to SARS-CoV-2. Where HLA class I and class II types were available, the types were taken from metadata supplied by the sample provider, not from assay-based typing. Samples were obtained from the ongoing ImmuneRACE study (first 160 participants) and from approximately 1,200 subjects provided by 6 global collaborators. The dataset comprised deeply sampled blood TCRbeta repertoires from subjects exposed to, actively infected with, or recovered from COVID-19. The prospective study material was composed of cDNA or gDNA derived from T cells, B-cell-depleted T cells, or PBMCs.

The CDR3 covers 14 residues, taking in both the cysteine and the phenylalanine. This entry keeps only the CDR3 DNA: 42 bases, framed from base 1. V is shortened by 0 bases, J by 3 bases, and the region joining them spans 9 bases. CDR1 and CDR2 were assigned from the germline V gene as SGDLS and YYNGEE. Concerning this clone itself: No cognate antigen has been identified for it. No much larger clonotype is one base removed from it; base qualities were not supplied.

TCRbeta CDR3 regions were amplified from genomic DNA using the immunoSEQ Assay, a bias-controlled multiplex PCR. Per the authors' processing: Nucleated cell counts per sample were estimated from amplification of reference gene primers within the assay. To quantify the absolute abundance of each unique TCRbeta CDR3 rearrangement, sequence reads were collapsed and filtered. For each sample, productive Simpson clonality was calculated by taking the square root of Simpson's diversity index across productive rearrangements. What TCRdb holds here is the immuneACCESS table cut down to in-frame rearrangements. Part of the clones is not present; checked against another copy, under half of the missing clones reflect an unresolved V gene, and the others are unexplained. The V and J calls and clone size were taken over from that table, and D and trimming were inferred from the DNA. The sample records roughly 400,000 clones, roughly 90% of which are singletons. The ten largest clones capture 1.7% of the sample.

Participants in the prospective study were enrolled through a virtual design, were aged 18 to 89 years, and lived in about 25 United States geographic areas. In the prospective study, cohorts were assigned on the basis of participant-reported clinical history obtained from a screening survey and a study questionnaire. Recovered participants in ImmuneRACE Cohort 3 were defined as having two consecutive negative NP/OP PCR tests, clearance from a healthcare professional, or resolution of symptoms. In the prospective study, whole blood, serum and a nasopharyngeal or oropharyngeal swab were collected from each participant by mobile phlebotomists. Additional blood draws and questionnaires over an approximately two-month period could optionally be provided by prospective study participants. Before DNA extraction, prospective study blood samples were shipped either frozen or at room temperature. The research as a whole found: The amount of clinical and demographic metadata varied by source and participant and was provided uncurated.

Here the chain combines TRBV9 and TRBJ1-2; a confident D gene designation cannot be given. The sample comprised PBMCs or T cells enriched from blood (not recorded which). The clonotype was recovered from a woman under 40 who had recovered from COVID-19. The CDR3 loop reads CASSVDPVDYGYTF. The DNA is TGTGCCAGCAGCGTAGATCCGGTAGACTATGGCTACACCTTC.